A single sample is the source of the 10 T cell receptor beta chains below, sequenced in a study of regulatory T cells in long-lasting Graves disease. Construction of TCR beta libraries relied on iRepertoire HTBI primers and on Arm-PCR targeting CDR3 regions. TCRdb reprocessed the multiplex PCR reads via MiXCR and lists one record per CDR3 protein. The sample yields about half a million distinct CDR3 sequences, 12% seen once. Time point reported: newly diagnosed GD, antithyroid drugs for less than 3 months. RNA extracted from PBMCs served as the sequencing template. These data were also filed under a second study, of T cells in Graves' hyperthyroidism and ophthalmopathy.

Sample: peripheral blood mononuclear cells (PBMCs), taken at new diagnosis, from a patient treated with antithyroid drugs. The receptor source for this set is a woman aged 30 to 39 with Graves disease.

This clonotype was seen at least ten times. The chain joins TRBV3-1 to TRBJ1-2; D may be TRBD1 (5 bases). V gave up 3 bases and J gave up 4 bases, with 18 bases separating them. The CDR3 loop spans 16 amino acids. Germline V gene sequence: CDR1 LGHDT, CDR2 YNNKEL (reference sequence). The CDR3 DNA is TGTGCCAGCAGCCATAAGGGCGGACAATGGGGCTATGGCTACACCTTC. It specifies CASSHKGGQWGYGYTF.

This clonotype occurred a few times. The CDR3 nucleotides are TGTGCCAGCAGCCAAGCGCTGACCAGGGCGTCCAGGGGGACCCAGTACTTC. Translation gives CASSQALTRASRGTQYF. The chain couples TRBV14 to TRBJ2-5, with D perhaps matching TRBD1 (6 bases). V dropped 1 base and J dropped 7 bases, with 22 bases sitting between them. Germline V gene data show CDR1 as SGHDN and CDR2 as FVKESK. The CDR3 sequence is 17 residues long. The whole variable domain, filled in from reference TRBV14 and TRBJ2-5, reads EAGVTQFPSHSVIEKGQTVTLRCDPISGHDNLYWYRRVMGKEIKFLLHFVKESKQDESGMPNNRFLAERTGGTYSTLKVQPAELEDSGVYFCASSQALTRASRGTQYFGPGTRLLVL.

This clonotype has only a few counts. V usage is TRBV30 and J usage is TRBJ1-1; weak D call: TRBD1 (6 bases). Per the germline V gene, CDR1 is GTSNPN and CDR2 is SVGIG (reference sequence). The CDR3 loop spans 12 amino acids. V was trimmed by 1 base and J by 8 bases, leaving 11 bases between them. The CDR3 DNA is TGTGCCTGGAGTGAGGGGGGGGTGGAAGCTTTCTTT. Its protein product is CAWSEGGVEAFF.

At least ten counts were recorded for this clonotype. The CDR3 DNA sequence: TGTGCCAGCAGCTTGGGGGCTGACAGACTAAACTATGGCTACACCTTC. Amino acids: CASSLGADRLNYGYTF. The gene calls are TRBV5-4 and TRBJ1-2; TRBD1 is a possible D gene (5 bases). Germline CDR1 reads SGHNT; CDR2 reads YYREEE (reference sequence). V lost 0 bases to trimming and J lost 2 bases, with 14 bases between them. The CDR3 covers 16 residues.

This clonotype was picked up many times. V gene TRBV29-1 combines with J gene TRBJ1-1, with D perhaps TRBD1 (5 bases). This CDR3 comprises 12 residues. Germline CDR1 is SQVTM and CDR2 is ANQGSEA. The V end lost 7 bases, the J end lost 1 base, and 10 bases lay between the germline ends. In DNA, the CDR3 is TGCAGCGGGACAACACCGAACACTGAAGCTTTCTTT. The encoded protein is CSGTTPNTEAFF.

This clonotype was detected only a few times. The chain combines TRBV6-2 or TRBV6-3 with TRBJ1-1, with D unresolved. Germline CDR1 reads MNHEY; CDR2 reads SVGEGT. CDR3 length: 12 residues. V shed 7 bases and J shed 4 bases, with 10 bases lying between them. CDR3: CASKVGSTEAFF. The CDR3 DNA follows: TGTGCCAGCAAGGTGGGAAGCACTGAAGCTTTCTTT.

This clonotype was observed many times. The CDR3 region is CASSFQGASTGELFF. The DNA for the CDR3 is TGCGCCAGCAGCTTTCAAGGGGCGAGCACCGGGGAGCTGTTTTTT. V is TRBV5-1 and J is TRBJ2-2, with D possibly matching TRBD1 (5 bases). Trimming took 2 bases from V and 4 from J, leaving 12 bases between them. The V gene's germline CDR1 is SGHRS and CDR2 YFSETQ. The CDR3 runs to 15 residues.

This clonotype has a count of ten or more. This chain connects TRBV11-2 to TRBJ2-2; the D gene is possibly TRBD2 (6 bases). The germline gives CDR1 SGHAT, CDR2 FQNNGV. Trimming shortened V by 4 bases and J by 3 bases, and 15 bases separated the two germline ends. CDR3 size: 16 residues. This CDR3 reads CASSSRGRGDTGELFF. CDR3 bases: TGTGCCAGCAGCTCCCGAGGACGCGGGGACACCGGGGAGCTGTTTTTT.

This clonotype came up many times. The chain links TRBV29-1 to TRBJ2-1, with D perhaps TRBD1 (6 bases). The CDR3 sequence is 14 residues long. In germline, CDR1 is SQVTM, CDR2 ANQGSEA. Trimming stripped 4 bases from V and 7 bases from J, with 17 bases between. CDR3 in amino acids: CSVVETGAQNEQFF. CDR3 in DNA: TGCAGCGTTGTCGAGACAGGCGCCCAAAATGAGCAGTTCTTC.

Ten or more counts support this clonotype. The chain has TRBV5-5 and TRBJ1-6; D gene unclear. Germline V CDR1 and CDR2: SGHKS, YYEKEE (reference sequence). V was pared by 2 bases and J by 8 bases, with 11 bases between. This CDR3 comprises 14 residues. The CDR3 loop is CASSFTVRDSPLHF. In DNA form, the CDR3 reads TGTGCCAGCAGCTTCACGGTTCGGGATTCACCCCTCCACTTT.